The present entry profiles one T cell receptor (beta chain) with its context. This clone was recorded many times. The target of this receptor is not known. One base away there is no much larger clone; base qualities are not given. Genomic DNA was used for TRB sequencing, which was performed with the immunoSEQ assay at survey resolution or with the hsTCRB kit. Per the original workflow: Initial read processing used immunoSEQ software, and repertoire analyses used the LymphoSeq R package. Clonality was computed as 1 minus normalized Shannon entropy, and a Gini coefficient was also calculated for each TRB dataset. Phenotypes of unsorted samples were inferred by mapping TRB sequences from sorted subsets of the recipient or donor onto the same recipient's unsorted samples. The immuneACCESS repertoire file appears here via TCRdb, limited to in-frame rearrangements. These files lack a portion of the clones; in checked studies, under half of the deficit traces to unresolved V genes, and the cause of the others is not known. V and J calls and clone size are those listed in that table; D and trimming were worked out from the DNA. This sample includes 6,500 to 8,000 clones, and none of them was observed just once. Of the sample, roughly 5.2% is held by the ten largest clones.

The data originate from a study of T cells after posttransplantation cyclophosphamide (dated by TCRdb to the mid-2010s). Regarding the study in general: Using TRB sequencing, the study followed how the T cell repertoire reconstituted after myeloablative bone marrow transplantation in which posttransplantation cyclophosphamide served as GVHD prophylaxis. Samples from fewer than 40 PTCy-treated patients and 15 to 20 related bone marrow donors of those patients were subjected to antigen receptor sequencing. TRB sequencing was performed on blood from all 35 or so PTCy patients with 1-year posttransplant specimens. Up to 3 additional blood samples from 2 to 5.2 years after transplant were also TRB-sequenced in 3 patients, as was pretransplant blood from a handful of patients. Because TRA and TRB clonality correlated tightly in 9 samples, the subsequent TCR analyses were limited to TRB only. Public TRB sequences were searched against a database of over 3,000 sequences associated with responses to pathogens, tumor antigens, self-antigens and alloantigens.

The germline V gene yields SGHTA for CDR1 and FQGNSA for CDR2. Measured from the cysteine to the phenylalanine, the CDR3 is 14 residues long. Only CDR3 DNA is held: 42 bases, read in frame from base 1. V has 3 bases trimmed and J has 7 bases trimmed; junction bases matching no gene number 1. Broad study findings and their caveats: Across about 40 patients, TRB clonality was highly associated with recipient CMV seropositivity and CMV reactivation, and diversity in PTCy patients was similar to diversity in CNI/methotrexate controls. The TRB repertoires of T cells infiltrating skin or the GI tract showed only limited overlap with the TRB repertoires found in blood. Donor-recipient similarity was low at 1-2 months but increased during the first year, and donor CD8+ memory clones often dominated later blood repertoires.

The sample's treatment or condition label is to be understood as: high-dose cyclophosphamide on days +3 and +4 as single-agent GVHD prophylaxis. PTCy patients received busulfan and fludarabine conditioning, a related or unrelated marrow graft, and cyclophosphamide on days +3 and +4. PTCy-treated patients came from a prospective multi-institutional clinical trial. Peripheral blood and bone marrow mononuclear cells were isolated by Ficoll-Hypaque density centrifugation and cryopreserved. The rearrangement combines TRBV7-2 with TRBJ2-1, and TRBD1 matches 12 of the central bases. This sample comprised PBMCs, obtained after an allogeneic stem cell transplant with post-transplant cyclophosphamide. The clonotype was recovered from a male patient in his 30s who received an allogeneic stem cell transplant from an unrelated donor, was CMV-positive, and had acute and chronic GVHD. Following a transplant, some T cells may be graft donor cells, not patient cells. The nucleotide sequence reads TGTGCCAGCAGCTTGGGACAGGGGGCGAATGAGCAGTTCTTC. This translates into CASSLGQGANEQFF.